What follows describes a single T cell receptor (beta chain). The data belong to a study of T-cell reconstitution after alpha-beta-depleted transplantation in children. The TCRbeta library incorporated unique molecular identifiers. TCRdb analysed the PCR reads with MiXCR anew, one entry per CDR3 protein. The sample yields approximately 590,000 distinct CDR3 sequences, roughly a tenth seen once. Trimming pared 3 bases from V and 8 bases from J, leaving 11 bases between. From germline, CDR1 is SGHAT and CDR2 FQNNGV. The CDR3 contains 13 residues. The TCR sequence derives from a human donor who donated a stem cell graft to a child with acute myeloid leukemia. This chain uses TRBV11-2 with TRBJ1-5, with D unclear. This sample comprised PBMCs from the stem cell graft donor, obtained from the stem cell graft. CDR3: CASSFSPEKPQHF. The CDR3 nucleotides read TGTGCCAGCAGCTTTAGCCCAGAGAAGCCCCAGCATTTT.